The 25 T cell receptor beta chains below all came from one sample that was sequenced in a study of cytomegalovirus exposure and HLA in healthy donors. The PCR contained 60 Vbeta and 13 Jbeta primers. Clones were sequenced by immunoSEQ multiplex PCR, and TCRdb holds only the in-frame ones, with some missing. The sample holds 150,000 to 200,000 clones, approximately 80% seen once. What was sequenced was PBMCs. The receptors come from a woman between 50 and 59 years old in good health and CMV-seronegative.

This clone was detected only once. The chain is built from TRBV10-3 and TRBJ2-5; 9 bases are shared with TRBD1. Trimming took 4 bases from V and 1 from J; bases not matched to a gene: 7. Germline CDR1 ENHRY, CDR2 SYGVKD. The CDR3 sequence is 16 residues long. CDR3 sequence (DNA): TGTGCCATCAGTGGCACTCCGGGACAGGGCCAAGAGACCCAGTACTTC. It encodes CAISGTPGQGQETQYF.

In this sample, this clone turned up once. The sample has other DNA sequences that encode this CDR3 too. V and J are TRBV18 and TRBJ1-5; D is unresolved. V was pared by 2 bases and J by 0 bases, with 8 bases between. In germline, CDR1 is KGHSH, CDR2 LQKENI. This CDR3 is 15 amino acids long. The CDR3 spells CASSPIGNSNQPQHF. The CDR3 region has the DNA TGTGCCAGCTCACCAATCGGTAATAGCAATCAGCCCCAGCATTTT. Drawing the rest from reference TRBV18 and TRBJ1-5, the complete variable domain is NAGVMQNPRHLVRRRGQEARLRCSPMKGHSHVYWYRQLPEEGLKFMVYLQKENIIDESGMPKERFSAEFPKEGPSILRIQQVVRGDSAAYFCASSPIGNSNQPQHFGDGTRLSIL.

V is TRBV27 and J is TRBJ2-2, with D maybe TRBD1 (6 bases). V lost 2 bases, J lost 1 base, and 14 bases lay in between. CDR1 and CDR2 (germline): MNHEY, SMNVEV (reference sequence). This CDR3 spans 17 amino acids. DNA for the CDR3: TGTGCCAGCAGTTTAAATAGAGTCAGGGGGAACACCGGGGAGCTGTTTTTT. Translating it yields CASSLNRVRGNTGELFF.

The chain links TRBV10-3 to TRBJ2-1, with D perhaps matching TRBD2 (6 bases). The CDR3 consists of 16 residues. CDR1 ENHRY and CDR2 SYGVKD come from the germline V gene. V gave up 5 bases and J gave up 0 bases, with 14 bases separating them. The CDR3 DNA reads TGTGCCATCAGTAAGGGGACTCCCAGCTCCTACAATGAGCAGTTCTTC. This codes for CAISKGTPSSYNEQFF.

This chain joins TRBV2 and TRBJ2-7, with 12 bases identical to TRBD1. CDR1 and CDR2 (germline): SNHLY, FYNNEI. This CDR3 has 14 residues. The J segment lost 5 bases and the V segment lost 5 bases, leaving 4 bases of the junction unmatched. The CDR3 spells CASSKGTGGDEQYF. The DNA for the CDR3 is TGTGCCAGCAGTAAAGGGACAGGGGGCGACGAGCAGTACTTC. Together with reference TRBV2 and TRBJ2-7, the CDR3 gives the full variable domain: EPEVTQTPSHQVTQMGQEVILRCVPISNHLYFYWYRQILGQKVEFLVSFYNNEISEKSEIFDDQFSVERPDGSNFTLKIRSTKLEDSAMYFCASSKGTGGDEQYFGPGTRLTVT.

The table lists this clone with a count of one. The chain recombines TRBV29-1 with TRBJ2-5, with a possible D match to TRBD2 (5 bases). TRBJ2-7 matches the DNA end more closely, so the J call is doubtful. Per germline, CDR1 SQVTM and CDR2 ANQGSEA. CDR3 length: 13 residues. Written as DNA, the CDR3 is TGCAGCGTTGAAGGGCAAGGAGGTCACGAGCAGTACTTC. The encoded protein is CSVEGQGGHEQYF.

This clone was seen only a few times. In nucleotides, the CDR3 is TGTGCCAGCCAGGCTCCTAACTATGGCTACACCTTC. It specifies CASQAPNYGYTF. The chain recombines TRBV6-1 with TRBJ1-2; D gene uncertain. This CDR3 is 12 amino acids long. The germline gives CDR1 MNHNS, CDR2 SASEGT. V was cut by 8 bases and J by 0 bases, with 7 bases left in between.

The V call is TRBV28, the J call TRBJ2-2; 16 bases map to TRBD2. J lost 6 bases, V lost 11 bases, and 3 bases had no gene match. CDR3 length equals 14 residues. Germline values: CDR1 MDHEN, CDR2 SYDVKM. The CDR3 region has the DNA TGTGCCTGGGGGACTAGCGGGAGGGCCGGGGAGCTGTTTTTT. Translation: CAWGTSGRAGELFF. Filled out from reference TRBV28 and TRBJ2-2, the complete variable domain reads DVKVTQSSRYLVKRTGEKVFLECVQDMDHENMFWYRQDPGLGLRLIYFSYDVKMKEKGDIPEGYSVSREKKERFSLILESASTNQTSMYLCAWGTSGRAGELFFGEGSRLTVL.

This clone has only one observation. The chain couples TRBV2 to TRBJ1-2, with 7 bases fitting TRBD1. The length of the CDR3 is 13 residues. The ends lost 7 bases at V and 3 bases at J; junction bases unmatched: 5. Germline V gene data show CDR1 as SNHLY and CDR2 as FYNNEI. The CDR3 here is CASNRDSDYGYTF. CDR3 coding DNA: TGTGCCAGCAACCGGGACAGTGACTATGGCTACACCTTC.

CDR3 protein: CASSDRGLSYGYTF. The CDR3 DNA sequence: TGTGCCAGCAGTGACAGGGGGTTAAGCTATGGCTACACCTTC. The chain couples TRBV6-5 to TRBJ1-2; TRBD1 matches at 9 bases. The V gene's germline CDR1 is MNHEY and CDR2 SVGAGI. The V and J ends lost 5 bases and 4 bases, in that order; junction bases with no gene match: 5. This CDR3 region has 14 residues.

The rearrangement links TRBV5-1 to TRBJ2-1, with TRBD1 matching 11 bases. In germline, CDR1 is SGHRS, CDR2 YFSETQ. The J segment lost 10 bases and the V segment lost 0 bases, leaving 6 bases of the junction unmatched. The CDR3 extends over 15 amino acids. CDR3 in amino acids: CASSLDGQGAREQFF. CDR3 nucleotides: TGCGCCAGCAGCTTGGACGGACAGGGGGCGCGGGAGCAGTTCTTC.

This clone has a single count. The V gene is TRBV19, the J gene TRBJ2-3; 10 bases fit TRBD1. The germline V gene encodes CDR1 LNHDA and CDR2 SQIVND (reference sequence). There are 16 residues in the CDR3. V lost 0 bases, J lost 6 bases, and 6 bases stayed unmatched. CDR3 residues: CASSIDTGQGFDTQYF. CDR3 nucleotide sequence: TGTGCCAGTAGTATAGACACGGGACAGGGGTTCGATACGCAGTATTTT.

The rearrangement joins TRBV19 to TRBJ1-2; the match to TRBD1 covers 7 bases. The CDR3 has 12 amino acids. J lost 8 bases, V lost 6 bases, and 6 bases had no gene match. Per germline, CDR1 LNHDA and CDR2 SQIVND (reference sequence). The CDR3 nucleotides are TGTGCCAGTAGCGGGACAGTCTACGGCTACACCTTC. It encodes CASSGTVYGYTF.

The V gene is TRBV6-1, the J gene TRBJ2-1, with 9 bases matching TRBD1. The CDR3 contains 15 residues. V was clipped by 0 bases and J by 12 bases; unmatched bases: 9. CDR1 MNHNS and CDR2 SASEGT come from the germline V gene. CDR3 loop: CASSEAPTGGRGQFF. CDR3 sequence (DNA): TGTGCCAGCAGTGAAGCCCCGACAGGGGGAAGGGGGCAGTTCTTC.

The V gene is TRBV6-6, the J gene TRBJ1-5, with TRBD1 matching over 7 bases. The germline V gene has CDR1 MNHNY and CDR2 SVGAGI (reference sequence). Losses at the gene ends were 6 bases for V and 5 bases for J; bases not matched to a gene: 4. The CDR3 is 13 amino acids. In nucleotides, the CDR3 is TGTGCCAGCAGACAGGGGTTTGATCAGCCCCAGCATTTT. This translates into CASRQGFDQPQHF.

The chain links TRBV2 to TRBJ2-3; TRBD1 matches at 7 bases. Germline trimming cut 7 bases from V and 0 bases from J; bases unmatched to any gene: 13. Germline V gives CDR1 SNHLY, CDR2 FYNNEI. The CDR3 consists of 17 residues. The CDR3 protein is CASIRQGIGPSTDTQYF. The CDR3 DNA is TGTGCCAGCATACGACAGGGTATAGGGCCTAGCACAGATACGCAGTATTTT.

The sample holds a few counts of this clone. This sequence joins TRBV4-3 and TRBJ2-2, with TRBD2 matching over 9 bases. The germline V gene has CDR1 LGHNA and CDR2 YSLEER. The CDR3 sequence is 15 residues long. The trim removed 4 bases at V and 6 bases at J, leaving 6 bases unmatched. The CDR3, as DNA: TGCGCCAGCAGCCTAATAGCGGGAGTGGCCGGGGAGCTGTTTTTT. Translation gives CASSLIAGVAGELFF.

DNA of the CDR3: TGTGCCAGTAGCCCTATCCCGGGACAGGGGGGTCATCAGCCCCAGCATTTT. Protein sequence: CASSPIPGQGGHQPQHF. The chain recombines TRBV19 with TRBJ1-5; TRBD1 agrees at 11 bases. J lost 5 bases, V lost 6 bases, and 12 bases had no gene match. The CDR3 consists of 17 residues. Germline V gene lookup returns CDR1 LNHDA and CDR2 SQIVND (reference sequence).

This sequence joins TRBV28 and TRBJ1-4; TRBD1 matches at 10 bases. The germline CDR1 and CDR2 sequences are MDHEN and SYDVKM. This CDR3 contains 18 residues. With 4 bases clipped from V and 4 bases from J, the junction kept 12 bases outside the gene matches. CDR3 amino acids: CASSSPRQGARVNEKLFF. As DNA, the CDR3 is TGTGCCAGCAGTTCACCTAGACAGGGGGCGCGTGTTAATGAAAAACTGTTTTTT.

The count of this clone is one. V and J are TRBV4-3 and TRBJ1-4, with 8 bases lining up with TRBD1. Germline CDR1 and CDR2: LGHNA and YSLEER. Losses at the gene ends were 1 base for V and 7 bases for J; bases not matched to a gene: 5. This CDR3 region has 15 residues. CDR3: CASSQGPRGPEKLFF. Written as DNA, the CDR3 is TGCGCCAGCAGCCAAGGCCCCAGGGGGCCTGAAAAACTGTTTTTT.

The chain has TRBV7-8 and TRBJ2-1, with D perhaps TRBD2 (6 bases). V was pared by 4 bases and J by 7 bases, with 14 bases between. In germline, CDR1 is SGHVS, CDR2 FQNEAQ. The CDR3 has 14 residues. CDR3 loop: CASSSMGGWNEQFF. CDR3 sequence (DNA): TGTGCCAGCAGCTCGATGGGGGGTTGGAATGAGCAGTTCTTC.

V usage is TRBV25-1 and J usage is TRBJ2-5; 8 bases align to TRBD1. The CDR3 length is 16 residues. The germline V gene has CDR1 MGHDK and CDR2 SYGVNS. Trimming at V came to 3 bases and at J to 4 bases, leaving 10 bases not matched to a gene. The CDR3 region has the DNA TGTGCCAGCAGTGACGGCGGCAGGGGGCAGGCAGAGACCCAGTACTTC. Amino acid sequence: CASSDGGRGQAETQYF.

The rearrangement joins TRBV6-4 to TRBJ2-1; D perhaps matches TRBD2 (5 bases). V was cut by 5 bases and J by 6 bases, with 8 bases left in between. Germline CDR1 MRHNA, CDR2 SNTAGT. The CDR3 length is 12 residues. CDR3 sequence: CASSSTSNEQFF. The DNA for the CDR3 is TGTGCCAGCAGTTCCACTAGCAATGAGCAGTTCTTC.

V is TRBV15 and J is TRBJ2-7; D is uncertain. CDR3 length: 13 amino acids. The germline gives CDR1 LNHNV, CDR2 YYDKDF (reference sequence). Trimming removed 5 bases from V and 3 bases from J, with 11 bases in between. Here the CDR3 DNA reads TGTGCCACCAGCGAGCTCCGGTACTACGAGCAGTACTTC. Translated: CATSELRYYEQYF.

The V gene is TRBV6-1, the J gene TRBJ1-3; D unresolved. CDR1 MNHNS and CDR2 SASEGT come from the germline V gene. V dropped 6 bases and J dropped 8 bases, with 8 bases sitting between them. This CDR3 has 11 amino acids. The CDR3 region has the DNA TGTGCCAGCAGACTCTTAGACACCATATATTTT. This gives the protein CASRLLDTIYF.